This T cell receptor (beta chain) was sequenced during a study of cytomegalovirus exposure and HLA in healthy donors listed by TCRdb under 2017. Regarding the research as a whole: According to an earlier analysis of a few hundred of the donors, roughly 180 million T cells yielded over 100 million unique TCR beta sequences and 276 Gb of sequence data. About 300 gigabases of sequencing data and 91 million or so unique TCR sequences made up an early release that covered under 750 HLA-typed donors. The genetic ancestry cluster associated with self-reported Caucasian donors included 81% of the approximately 410 genotyped donors. The study was designed to test whether signatures of past pathogen exposure could be identified by cataloging public T cell receptors. The T cell repertoires of some 700 subjects were profiled by immunosequencing and related to cytomegalovirus serostatus. Besides the first cohort of approximately 710 subjects, a separate validation cohort made up of 120 different subjects was used. The study combined high-throughput TCR immunosequencing, statistical association of individual TCRs with disease status, and machine learning to predict cytomegalovirus infection status. A later analysis re-examined previously published TCR beta repertoires from 600 to 700 donors and added high-resolution HLA genotyping to investigate patterns of TCR occurrence. Rather than drawing on any new phenotypic data, the later analysis identified candidate immune exposures from TCR beta sequences and the way those sequences occurred across donors. An earlier analysis of around 540 of the donors applied high-throughput TCR beta sequencing to assess whether each TCR beta V gene segment acted as functional or pseudogenic. Donor age, sex, ethnicity and CMV serostatus were compiled together with the repertoire data. Genome-wide SNP genotypes for about three fifths of the roughly 670 donors were used in a later genetic analysis, which treated that subset as a discovery cohort. Every discovery cohort repertoire had been produced on one sequencing platform. Both class I and class II loci were covered by HLA typing, at four-digit resolution. Typing coverage varied by locus: roughly 629-630 donors for A, B, C, DRB1 and DQB1; 522 for DQA1; more than 600 for DPA1; fewer than 480 for DPB1. Four to six DR-DQ haplotypes were handled as single units for association and clustering because linkage in the cohort was strong. Among a few hundred genotyped donors of the cohort, an average of 235,054 unique TCR beta nucleotide sequences were sequenced per donor, around 18% of them non-productive. The study at large found these results: In the study, approximately 160 TCR beta chains were listed as associated with cytomegalovirus. The sequencing pipeline was judged likely to have produced a cluster of highly shared sequence variants as a technical artifact. Because HLA typing was missing for some donors at each locus, association tests included only the typed subset. It was suggested by the authors that the approach could potentially be generalized to other disease states and immunological phenotypes. Roughly 17 rarely observed V segments, including chromosome 9 orphons, were excluded from the earlier analysis of approximately 500 of the donors because counts were too low. In a later analysis, TCR association rates were found to vary across HLA loci, with the most associated TCRs seen for DRB1 alleles and the fewest for HLA-C alleles. For the cohort, immune exposure information was limited to CMV serostatus. Several of the top co-occurrence clusters appeared to be linked to parvovirus B19, influenza, CMV and Epstein-Barr virus, according to a later analysis. A further reported finding was that TCR beta sequences accurately predicted the HLA-A and HLA-B alleles for most subjects in the first cohort. In a later genetic analysis, fewer N-insertions in productive TCRs were reported among donors in an Asian-associated ancestry cluster than the roughly 670-donor mean. In an earlier analysis of some 640 of the donors, most TCR beta V segments were observed in productive rearrangements about 87% or about 30% of the time, broadly matching IMGT annotations. Roughly uniform sequencing depth across donors was assumed in presence/absence analyses, although this assumption may not hold. A few of the identified cytomegalovirus-associated TCR beta chains were confirmed in vitro to be specific for cytomegalovirus antigens. An association between a missense DCLRE1C variant and V-gene and J-gene trimming of TCR beta chains was found in a later genetic analysis and replicated in an independent cohort. In both the original and validation cohorts, the classifier was reported to diagnose cytomegalovirus status with high specificity and sensitivity. Across donors, most TCR sequences were observed very rarely, whereas some public TCRs were present in many individuals. Specific HLA alleles were associated with about 17,000 TCR beta sequences at a false discovery rate of 0.05 in a later analysis. In this cohort, only TCR beta chains were sequenced, and detectable features were limited by the absence of alpha or paired-chain data. In a later analysis, HLA-associated TCR beta chains were found to be more clonally expanded and to have lower generation probabilities than equally common non-associated chains. Linkage disequilibrium might explain the correlated functional status among segregating V segments, but an unknown experimental factor could not be excluded. According to a later analysis, most CMV-associated TCR beta chains appeared to be HLA-restricted, and the HLA associations seemed to be driven largely by CMV exposure. The 87-base-pair reads could not distinguish some IMGT-functional V segments, including TRBV6-2 and TRBV6-3, so those segments were excluded. When HLA alleles, especially DR and DQ, strongly co-occurred, TCR associations were difficult to assign to individual alleles.

In the case of this clone: There is no known antigen for this receptor. No much larger clone is present one base from it, and per-base qualities are unavailable.

The library was obtained by the immunoSEQ multiplex PCR assay. The multiplex PCR relied on a mix of 60 forward primers for TCR Vbeta segments and 13 reverse primers for TCR Jbeta segments. Amplification of the CDR3 region of rearranged TCR beta genes was performed with a multiplex PCR assay on genomic DNA. Amplified TCR beta libraries were sequenced as 87-base-pair reads on the Illumina HiSeq System. The paper's data handling went like this. Across the roughly 600 repertoires, a later analysis counted some 80 million unique TCR beta chains, 9.5 million to 13 million of which were shared by at least two donors. Raw reads were error-corrected and collapsed into unique sequences by a nearest-neighbor algorithm in which closely related sequences were merged to remove PCR and sequencing errors. To assign V, D and J gene segments, CDR3 sequences were aligned to IMGT reference sequences. For a sequence to be retained, at least a six-nucleotide match to both a V gene segment and a J gene segment was required. Rearrangements were called productive when the CDR3 lacked stop codons and stayed in frame with V and J; all others were non-productive. Following IMGT convention, CDR3 was defined as the stretch from the second conserved V-encoded cysteine up to the conserved J-encoded phenylalanine. In an earlier analysis of 587 of the donors, sequences lacking an unambiguous match to a single V gene segment were excluded. An earlier analysis of approximately 590 of the donors called V segments functional above 56.7% productive rearrangements and segregating when the between-donor standard deviation exceeded 5%. A statistical classification framework was built for diagnosing cytomegalovirus status from the catalog of TCR beta chain sequences. V and J gene assignment, in a later analysis, came from comparing TCR nucleotide sequences with IMGT/GENE-DB human TR gene sequences. A later analysis assigned CDR3 sequences and most-parsimonious VDJ recombination scenarios with the TCRdist pipeline. In a later analysis, each TCR beta chain was defined by its CDR3 amino acid sequence together with its V-gene family, and reads without a unique V-gene family were excluded. In a later analysis, fewer than 600 highly shared, low-generation-probability nucleotide sequences were removed to address suspected cross-contamination and a sequencing artifact. For each public chain, a later analysis derived a clonal expansion index from normalized ranks of inferred template counts within each repertoire. In a later analysis, generation probabilities were computed with a VDJ recombination model fitted to out-of-frame rearrangements, and the resulting probabilities were checked against IGoR. A later analysis scored TCR-TCR, TCR-HLA and TCR-CMV co-occurrence with hypergeometric tests, applying a repertoire-size bias correction to TCR pairs. False discovery rates were estimated in a later analysis by permuting HLA or CMV assignments 20 times. In a later analysis, co-occurring TCRs were grouped with DBSCAN, and TCRdist sequence similarity was added when clustering was performed within HLA-allele-positive subsets. Repertoires with fewer than 30,000 or more than 120,000 public chains were left out of co-occurrence clustering, as were roughly five repertoires with anomalous nucleotide sharing. TCRdb re-hosts the immuneACCESS table, in-frame sequences only. Its copies lack some clones; in the studies checked, an unresolved V gene accounts for under half of them, and the cause for the rest is not known. The V and J calls and the clone size are those of that table, but D and trimming were determined from the DNA. This sample lists about 130,000 clones; roughly 82% were detected once. 4.2% of the sample is in the top ten clones.

The CDR3, cysteine through phenylalanine, is 13 amino acids long. Just the 39-base CDR3 DNA is kept, in frame starting at base 1. Per the germline V gene, MNHEY is the CDR1 and SVGAGI is the CDR2. V and J are trimmed by 6 bases and 7 bases, and the gene matches miss 7 bases of the junction. In total, 500 to 700 healthy bone marrow donors made up the cohort. All cohort members were sampled while nominally healthy, although unrecorded immune exposures were likely present. The donor tested CMV seropositive, placing the donor among the 310 or so seropositive members of the cohort. Each donor provided a peripheral blood sample, and peripheral blood mononuclear cells were used for TCR beta sequencing. The Qiagen DNeasy Blood Extraction Kit was used to extract genomic DNA from the blood cell samples.

Material for sequencing was PBMCs. This chain is built from TRBV6-5 and TRBJ1-2; 8 central nucleotides agree with TRBD1. The TCR comes from a male donor in good health and CMV-seropositive. The nucleotide sequence is TGTGCCAGCAGAAAAGCAGGGGGCGCTGGCTACACCTTC. Its protein product is CASRKAGGAGYTF.